This entry is about one TCR beta chain. As yet, its antigen is unknown. This specimen includes other DNA sequences encoding the same CDR3. Unmatched junction bases numbered 7, after V lost 6 bases and J lost 3 bases. The CDR3 has 14 amino acids. Germline V CDR1 and CDR2: SGHVS, FQNEAQ. The sample originates from a study of cytomegalovirus exposure and HLA in healthy donors. General study results and limits: The classifier reportedly diagnosed cytomegalovirus status with high sensitivity and specificity. As confirmed in vitro, a few CMV-associated chains were specific for CMV antigens. Sequencing had likely introduced a cluster of highly shared sequence variants as an artifact.

The PCR had 60 Vbeta and 13 Jbeta primers. Produced via immunoSEQ multiplex PCR; TCRdb's table is partial and in-frame only. Of about 130,000 clones listed, around 74% are singletons. The chain links TRBV7-8 to TRBJ2-7; 8 bases map to TRBD1. The clonotype was recovered from a male donor in good health and CMV-seronegative. The sequencing input was PBMCs. The CDR3: CASSPQTGVYEQYF. CDR3 DNA: TGTGCCAGCAGTCCCCAGACAGGGGTCTACGAGCAGTACTTC.